The 5 T cell receptor beta chains below all came from one sample that was sequenced in a study of T cell responses to AZD1222 COVID-19 vaccine. Measured with immunoSEQ multiplex PCR; TCRdb has only the in-frame clones, and not every one. In the table there are fewer than 200,000 clones, roughly nine tenths of which are singletons. The sequencing here drew on peripheral blood, taken on day 0 of AZD1222 vaccination. All receptors derive from an adult in good health.

The CDR3 spells CATSRDLAGDNEQFF. The CDR3 DNA reads as TGTGCCACCAGCAGAGATCTAGCGGGAGACAATGAGCAGTTCTTC. This chain connects TRBV15 to TRBJ2-1; 10 positions agree with TRBD2. Germline values: CDR1 LNHNV, CDR2 YYDKDF (reference sequence). J gave up 5 bases and V 0 bases, and 1 base lay outside the gene matches. The CDR3 totals 15 residues.

This clone occurred a few times. The J gene is TRBJ2-1, the V gene TRBV19, with D possibly called TRBD1 or TRBD2 (6 bases each). Germline lookup yields CDR1 LNHDA and CDR2 SQIVND (reference sequence). CDR3 length equals 11 residues. Deletions cut 9 bases from V and 15 bases from J, with 18 bases between. The chain's CDR3 is CASKVGGQWFF. CDR3 DNA sequence: TGTGCCAGCAAGGTAGGGGGGCAATGGTTCTTC.

The chain joins TRBV6-2 or TRBV6-3 to TRBJ2-1; D gene unclear. Germline V gene data show CDR1 as MNHEY and CDR2 as SVGEGT. Trimming took off 2 bases at V and 10 bases at J, with 6 bases between the two ends. The CDR3 has 11 residues. DNA for the CDR3: TGTGCCAGCAGTTACGTGGGAGAGCAGTTCTTC. Translated, it gives CASSYVGEQFF.

The chain couples TRBV27 to TRBJ1-5, with 8 positions matching TRBD1. With 5 bases clipped from V and 4 bases from J, the junction kept 10 bases outside the gene matches. Germline V CDR1 and CDR2: MNHEY, SMNVEV (reference sequence). The CDR3 covers 16 residues. CDR3 nucleotide sequence: TGTGCCAGCAGTGCCTACCGAGGACAGGGAAATCAGCCCCAGCATTTT. This codes for CASSAYRGQGNQPQHF.

This chain uses TRBV4-3 with TRBJ1-1; the D is unclear. CDR1 is LGHNA, CDR2 YSLEER, per germline. The CDR3 sequence is 14 residues long. The V end was cut by 0 bases, the J end by 2 bases, with 7 bases between. The CDR3 here is CASSQDRRNTEAFF. In nucleotides, the CDR3 is TGCGCCAGCAGCCAAGATCGGCGCAACACTGAAGCTTTCTTT.